Detailed here is one TCR beta chain. There is no known antigen for this receptor. The sequenced fragment ends 3 residues before the CDR3 boundary, so the rest is inferred from the germline J gene. The meaning of the sample's time point label: blood sample drawn before combined kidney and bone marrow transplant. Unstimulated Tregs (CD4+CD25+CD127-), CD4+ non-Tregs (CD4+CD25-), CD4 and CD8 cells were FACS-sorted from thawed PBMCs. The patients were a few recipients of combined kidney and bone marrow transplants from the ITN036ST trial, and samples were available only from these trial subjects. Healthy control blood was processed by Ficoll density gradient to PBMCs and cryopreserved; patient PBMCs were collected before and after transplant. This entry belongs to a study of Tregs in tolerant kidney transplant recipients (dated by TCRdb to the late 2010s). For the wider study: The transplants used related donors with nonmyeloablative bone marrow transplantation, and mixed chimerism in the human trials was transient. Before combined kidney and bone marrow transplantation, this study identified donor-specific regulatory T cells using TCRbeta sequencing and then followed those same cells after transplant.

What the study reported, not specific to this receptor: In tolerant patients, the expansion of donor-specific Tregs was greater than global Treg expansion, suggesting that the expansion was antigen-driven rather than nonspecific. Biological reproducibility was not directly addressed, though technical replication error appeared minimal. The most biologically relevant and donor-specific TCRbeta repertoire appeared to be identified by expanding Tregs with activated donor B cells. For some patients the PCR primers changed over time, which made it impossible to compare the samples from those patients at the nucleotide level. Because only a small number of patients were included, the study had limitations, and the results will need to be validated in larger populations as well as under other immunosuppression protocols.

For TCRbeta CDR3 sequencing, genomic DNA was extracted from sorted cells using the QIAGEN DNeasy Blood and Tissue Kit. High-throughput TCRbeta CDR3 sequencing was carried out commercially through immunoSEQ, with PCR amplification with bias correction and internal controls included. The study's own analysis went as follows. Unique productive TCRbeta sequences were defined by CDR3 nucleotide sequence where primers matched, otherwise by CDR3 amino acid sequence with Vbeta and Jbeta genes. As a correction for sorting error, sequences shared between sorted populations at a frequency ratio of 2:1 or less were discarded, and the remaining shared sequences were assigned to the higher population. Donor-reactive sequences were defined as at least 5-fold expanded in CFSE-low cells versus unstimulated cells, with frequency of at least 0.01% in CFSE-low cells. Repertoire divergence was quantified by Jensen-Shannon divergence calculated from the top 100 TCRbeta sequences ranked by frequency. For samples with multiple sequencing runs, sorting error was corrected separately for each run before the runs were pooled. Sourced from immuneACCESS, this table was stored by TCRdb with only in-frame sequences that have V and J called. A share of the clones is absent; for the studies checked, an unresolved V gene accounts for under half, and the remainder has no known explanation. V and J calls and clone size are given by that table; D and trimming were obtained from the DNA. The sample table gives fewer than 35,000 clones. The ten largest account for approximately 8.1% of the sample.

The cysteine opens and the phenylalanine closes a CDR3 of 14 amino acids. Shown are 33 bases from within the CDR3, in frame from base 1. As encoded in the germline V gene, CDR1 is SGHTA while CDR2 is FQGNSA. V lost 2 bases and J lost 4 bases; the stretch between them is 6 bases long. This TCR was sampled from a human donor who received a combined kidney and bone marrow transplant. The sample was CD8+ T cells from blood, taken before the transplant. Recombination joined TRBV7-2 with TRBJ1-6; TRBD1 is a possible D gene, resting on 5 matching bases. CDR3 DNA, as far as it was read: TGTGCCAGCAGCTTACGACAGTATAATTCACCC. The encoded protein is CASSLRQYNSP. The whole CDR3 protein is CASSLRQYNSPLHF.